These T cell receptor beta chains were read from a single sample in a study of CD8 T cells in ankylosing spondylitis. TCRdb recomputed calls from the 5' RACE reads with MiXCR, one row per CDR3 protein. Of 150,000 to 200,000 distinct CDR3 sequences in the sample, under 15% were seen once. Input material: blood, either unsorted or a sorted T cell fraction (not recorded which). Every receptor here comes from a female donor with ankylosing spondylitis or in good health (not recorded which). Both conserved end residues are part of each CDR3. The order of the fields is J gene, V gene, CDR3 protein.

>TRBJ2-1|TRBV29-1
CSVLGGTYNEQFF
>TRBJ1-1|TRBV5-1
CASKGTTGTEAFF
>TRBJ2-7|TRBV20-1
CSARDGGQPYEQYF
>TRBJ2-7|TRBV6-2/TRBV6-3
CASSRPLKGYHYEQYF
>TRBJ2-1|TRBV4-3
CASSQVRGLAGANNEQFF
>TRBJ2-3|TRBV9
CASSVGPSAGESTDTQYF
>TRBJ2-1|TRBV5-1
CASSSGLAWGGLNNEQFF
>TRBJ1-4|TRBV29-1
CSVGGTAGSEKLFF
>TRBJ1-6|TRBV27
CASSLNASPLHF
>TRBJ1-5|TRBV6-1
CASSEAGGRDQPQHF
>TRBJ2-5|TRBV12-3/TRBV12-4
CASSPGQGGKTQYF
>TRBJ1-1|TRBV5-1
CASSLEGVRTTEAFF
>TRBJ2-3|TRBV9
CASSIQAGGNTDTQYF
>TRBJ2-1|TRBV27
CASSFGPSGGPYNEQFF
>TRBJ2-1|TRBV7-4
CASSLGLAALLEDEQFF
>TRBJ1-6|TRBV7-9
CASSLDTNSPLHF
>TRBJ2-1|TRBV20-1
CSAFPVAGSYNEQFF
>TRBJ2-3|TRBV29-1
CSASTGVSTDTQYF
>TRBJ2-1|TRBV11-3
CASSLDIGAYNEQFF
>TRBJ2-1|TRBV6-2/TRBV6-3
CASSYSWNEQFF
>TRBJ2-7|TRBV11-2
CASSRGRTSGSRSNYEQYF
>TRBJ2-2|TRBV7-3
CASADSYTGELFF
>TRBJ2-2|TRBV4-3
CASSHRDPGLAGSGELFF
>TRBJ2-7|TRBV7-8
CASSPRLPGEQYF
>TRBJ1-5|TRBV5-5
CASSPDARGTQHF
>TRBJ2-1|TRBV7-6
CASSLGAGHEQFF